This paragraph reports one T cell receptor (beta chain). Its antigen is undetermined. This CDR3 spans 12 amino acids. V lost 4 bases, J lost 4 bases, and 4 bases lay in between. CDR1 is LGHDT, CDR2 YNNKEL, per germline (reference sequence). The use of a sample-barcoded 5' primer and a J-beta primer mix characterized a second PCR of about 6 to 12 cycles. TCRdb processed the 5' RACE reads anew with MiXCR; each CDR3 protein has one entry. The sample contains approximately 320,000 distinct CDR3 sequences, around 29% of which appear only once. This sample was included in a study of blood T cells in healthy people across ages. The study, taken as a whole, reports: When one million T cells were used, diversity estimates were thought to be underestimates. More naive CD4+ cells and higher diversity were found in long-lived than in aged donors.

The chain carries TRBV3-1 and TRBJ1-4; no reliable D call. The sample was blood. This TCR came from a woman aged 65 to 85 in good health. CDR3 bases: TGTGCCAGCAGCCTGTATAATGAAAAACTGTTTTTT. Protein: CASSLYNEKLFF. Filled out from reference TRBV3-1 and TRBJ1-4, the complete variable domain reads DTAVSQTPKYLVTQMGNDKSIKCEQNLGHDTMYWYKQDSKKFLKIMFSYNNKELIINETVPNRFSPKSPDKAHLNLHINSLELGDSAVYFCASSLYNEKLFFGSGTQLSVL.